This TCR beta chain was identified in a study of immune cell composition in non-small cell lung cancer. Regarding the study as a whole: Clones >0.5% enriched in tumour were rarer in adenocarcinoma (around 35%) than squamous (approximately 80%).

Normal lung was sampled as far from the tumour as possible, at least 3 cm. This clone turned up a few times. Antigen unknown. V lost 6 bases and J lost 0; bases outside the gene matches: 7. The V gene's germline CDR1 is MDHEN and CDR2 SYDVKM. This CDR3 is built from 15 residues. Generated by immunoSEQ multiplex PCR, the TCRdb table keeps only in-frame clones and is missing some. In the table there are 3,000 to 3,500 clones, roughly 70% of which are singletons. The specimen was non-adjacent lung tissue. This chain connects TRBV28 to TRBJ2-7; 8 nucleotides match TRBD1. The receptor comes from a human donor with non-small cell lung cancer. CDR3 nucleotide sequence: TGTGCCAGCAGGGTGGACAGGGCAAGCTCCTACGAGCAGTACTTC. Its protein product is CASRVDRASSYEQYF.